This TCR beta chain was observed in a study of T cells after yellow fever vaccination (dated by TCRdb to about 2019). About the full investigation: The SMART-Seq v4 Ultra Low Input RNA kit was used to prepare libraries from fractions with low cell numbers. To track T-cell clones before and after primary and booster YFV17D yellow fever vaccination, bulk TCR alpha and beta repertoires were sequenced longitudinally. Blood was drawn at multiple timepoints before and after primary and secondary immunization, with bulk PBMC replicates and cell subsets isolated. Two healthy male donors, one aged 18 to 30 and one aged 30 to 40 years, were included in the cohort. The research as a whole found: A small share of clonotypes was detected in both CD4 and CD8 compartments, with the overlap likely arising from convergent recombination. After the booster, most of the clones that had expanded following primary vaccination were detected again (just under 97% of CD4 and 80% to 90% of CD8), which suggests that memory was broadly maintained. FACS-sorted repertoires could contain abundant contaminating clonotypes from the bulk population, so computational filtering was required. The secondary T-cell response was weaker than the primary response but faster, peaking on day 5 instead of day 15. Because the study included only two donors, the extent to which the findings can be generalized is limited.

This clonotype was counted many times. It lacks a known antigen. No quality values exist for individual bases; no much larger clone is one base distant. The sample's treatment or condition label, in plain terms: live attenuated yellow fever vaccine strain. A standard Ficoll-Paque protocol was used to isolate PBMCs from peripheral blood. CD4 and CD8 T-cell fractions were isolated with Dynabeads CD4 and CD8 positive selection kits. RNA was extracted with TriZol from bulk PBMCs, CD4 and CD8 fractions, and dextramer-positive and dextramer-negative fractions. CDR3 length: 12 amino acids, cysteine to phenylalanine. The CDR3 DNA has 36 bases and is translated from base 1. V and J are truncated by 3 bases and 3 bases respectively, leaving an intervening sequence of 4 bases. From the germline V gene, CDR1 is SGHVS and CDR2 is FNYEAQ. TCR cDNA was synthesized by 5'RACE template switching, through which a universal primer site and unique molecular identifiers were introduced. Priming of cDNA synthesis was performed from both the TCR alpha and TCR beta constant segments. Library amplification used two PCR steps, and the second PCR step added sample barcodes and sequencing adapters. Libraries were sequenced on Illumina HiSeq 2500 (2x100 bp) or NovaSeq (2x150 bp). Regarding the original processing steps: Reads were demultiplexed and collapsed into UMI consensus sequences with MIGEC, and V(D)J alignment was performed with MiXCR. Vaccine-responding clonotypes were identified with edgeR using replicate PBMC samples, with FDR below 0.01 and a log2 fold change above 5 up to day 15 being required. Bulk clonotypes were assigned CD4 or CD8 identity according to which sequenced CD4 or CD8 repertoire held them at higher abundance. TCRdb redid the processing of the public reads, applying fastp at Q25 and MiXCR, and retained in-frame beta chains. Records with the same CDR3 protein are collapsed into one entry carrying the most frequent genes and DNA. What appears here as the V and J calls and clone size reflects TCRdb's work, not the paper's. In all, the sample holds some 29,000 distinct CDR3 sequences, and less than 6.5% of those were seen once. Clones ranked in the top ten supply roughly two fifths of the sample.

This specimen was CD8+ T cells sorted from PBMCs, taken 10 days after the yellow fever booster vaccination. The origin of this receptor is a man in his thirties or forties who received the YFV17D yellow fever vaccine. The sequence joins TRBV7-6 to TRBJ2-3; the D gene is unclear. The CDR3 reads as follows: CASSFGTDTQYF. Read as DNA, the sequence is TGTGCCAGCAGCTTCGGGACAGATACGCAGTATTTT.